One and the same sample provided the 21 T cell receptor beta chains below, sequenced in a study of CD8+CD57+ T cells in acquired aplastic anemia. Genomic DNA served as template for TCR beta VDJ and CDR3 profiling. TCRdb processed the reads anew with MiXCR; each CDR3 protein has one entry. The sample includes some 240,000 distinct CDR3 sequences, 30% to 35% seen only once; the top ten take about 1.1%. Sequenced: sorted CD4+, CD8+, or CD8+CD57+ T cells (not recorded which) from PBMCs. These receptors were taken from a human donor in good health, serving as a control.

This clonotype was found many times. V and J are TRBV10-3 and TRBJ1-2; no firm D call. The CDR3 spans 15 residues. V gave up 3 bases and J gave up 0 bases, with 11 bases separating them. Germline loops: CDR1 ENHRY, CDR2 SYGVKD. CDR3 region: CAISEERGSNYGYTF. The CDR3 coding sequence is TGTGCCATCAGTGAAGAACGCGGCTCTAACTATGGCTACACCTTC.

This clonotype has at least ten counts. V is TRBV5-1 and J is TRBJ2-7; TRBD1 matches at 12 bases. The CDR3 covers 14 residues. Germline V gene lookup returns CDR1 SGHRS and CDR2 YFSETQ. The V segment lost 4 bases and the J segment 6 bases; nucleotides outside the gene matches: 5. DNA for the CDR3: TGCGCCAGCAGCGAAGGGACAGGGGGCGGCGAGCAGTACTTC. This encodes CASSEGTGGGEQYF.

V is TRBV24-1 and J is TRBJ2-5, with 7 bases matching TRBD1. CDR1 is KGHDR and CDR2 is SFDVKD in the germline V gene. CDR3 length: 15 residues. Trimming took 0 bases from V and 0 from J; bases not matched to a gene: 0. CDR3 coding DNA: TGTGCCACCAGTGATTTGACAGGGGACCAAGAGACCCAGTACTTC. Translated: CATSDLTGDQETQYF.

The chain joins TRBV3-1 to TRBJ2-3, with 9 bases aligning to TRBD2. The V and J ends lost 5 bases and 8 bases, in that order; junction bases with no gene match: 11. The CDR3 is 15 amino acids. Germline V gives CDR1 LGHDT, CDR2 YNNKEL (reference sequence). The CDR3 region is CASSRTSEGRATQYF. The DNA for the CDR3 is TGTGCCAGCAGCAGGACTAGCGAAGGGAGGGCTACGCAGTATTTT.

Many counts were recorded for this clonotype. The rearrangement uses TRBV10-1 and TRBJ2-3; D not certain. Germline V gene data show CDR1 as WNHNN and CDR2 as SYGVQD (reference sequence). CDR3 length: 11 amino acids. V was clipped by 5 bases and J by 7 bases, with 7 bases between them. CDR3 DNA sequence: TGCGCCAGCAGTCCGGGTAATACGCAGTATTTT. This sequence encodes CASSPGNTQYF.

The CDR3 loop is CAISPTGNQPQHF. The CDR3 nucleotides are TGTGCCATCAGCCCGACAGGGAATCAGCCCCAGCATTTT. This sequence joins TRBV10-3 and TRBJ1-5; 7 nucleotides line up with TRBD1. V was clipped by 6 bases and J by 4 bases; unmatched bases: 3. CDR1 and CDR2 from the germline V gene are ENHRY and SYGVKD. The CDR3 sequence is 13 residues long.

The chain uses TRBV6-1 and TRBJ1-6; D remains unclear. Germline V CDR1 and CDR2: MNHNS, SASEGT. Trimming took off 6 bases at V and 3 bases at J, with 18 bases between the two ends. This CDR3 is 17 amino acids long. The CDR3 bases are TGTGCCAGCAGCTTCCCATCGTCCCGCCTCTATAATTCACCCCTCCACTTT. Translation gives CASSFPSSRLYNSPLHF.

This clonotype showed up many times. The CDR3 loop reads CASGDRIYEQYF. The CDR3 DNA is TGTGCCAGCGGGGACAGGATTTACGAGCAGTACTTC. The chain uses TRBV11-2 and TRBJ2-7; 8 nucleotides agree with TRBD1. In germline, CDR1 is SGHAT, CDR2 FQNNGV. The ends lost 8 bases at V and 4 bases at J; junction bases unmatched: 4. The CDR3 has 12 residues. Supplemented by reference TRBV11-2 and TRBJ2-7, the full variable domain reads EAGVAQSPRYKIIEKRQSVAFWCNPISGHATLYWYQQILGQGPKLLIQFQNNGVVDDSQLPKDRFSAERLKGVDSTLKIQPAKLEDSAVYLCASGDRIYEQYFGPGTRLTVT.

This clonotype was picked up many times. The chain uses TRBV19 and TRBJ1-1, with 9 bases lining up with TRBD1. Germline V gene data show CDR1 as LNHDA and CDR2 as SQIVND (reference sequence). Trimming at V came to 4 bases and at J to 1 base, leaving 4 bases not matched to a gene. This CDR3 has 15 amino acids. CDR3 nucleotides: TGTGCCAGTAGTACGCGGGGACAGGGGAACACTGAAGCTTTCTTT. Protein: CASSTRGQGNTEAFF.

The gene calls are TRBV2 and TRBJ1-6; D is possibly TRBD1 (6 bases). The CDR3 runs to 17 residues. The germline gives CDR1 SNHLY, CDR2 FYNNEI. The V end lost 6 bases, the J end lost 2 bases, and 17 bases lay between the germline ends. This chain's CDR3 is CASSIIQGTPYNSPLHF. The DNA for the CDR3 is TGTGCCAGCAGCATCATACAGGGTACCCCCTATAATTCACCCCTCCACTTT.

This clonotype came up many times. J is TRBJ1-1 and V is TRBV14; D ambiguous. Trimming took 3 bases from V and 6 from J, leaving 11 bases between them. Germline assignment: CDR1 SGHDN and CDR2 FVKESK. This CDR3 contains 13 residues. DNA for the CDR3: TGTGCCAGCAGCCACCGGTTAACAGCTGAAGCTTTCTTT. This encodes CASSHRLTAEAFF.

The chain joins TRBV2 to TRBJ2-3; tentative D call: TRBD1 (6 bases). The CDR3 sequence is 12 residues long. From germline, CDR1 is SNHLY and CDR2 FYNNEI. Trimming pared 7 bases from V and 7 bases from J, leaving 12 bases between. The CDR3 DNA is TGTGCCAGCACCTCACAGGGAAATACGCAGTATTTT. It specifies CASTSQGNTQYF.

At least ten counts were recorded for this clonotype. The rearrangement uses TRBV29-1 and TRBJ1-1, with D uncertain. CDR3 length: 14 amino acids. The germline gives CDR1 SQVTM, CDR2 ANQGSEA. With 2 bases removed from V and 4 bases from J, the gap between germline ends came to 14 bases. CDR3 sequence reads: CSVEPRDKPTEAFF. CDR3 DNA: TGCAGCGTTGAACCCCGGGATAAGCCCACTGAAGCTTTCTTT. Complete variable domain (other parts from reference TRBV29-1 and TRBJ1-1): SAVISQKPSRDICQRGTSLTIQCQVDSQVTMMFWYRQQPGQSLTLIATANQGSEATYESGFVIDKFPISRPNLTFSTLTVSNMSPEDSSIYLCSVEPRDKPTEAFFGQGTRLTVV.

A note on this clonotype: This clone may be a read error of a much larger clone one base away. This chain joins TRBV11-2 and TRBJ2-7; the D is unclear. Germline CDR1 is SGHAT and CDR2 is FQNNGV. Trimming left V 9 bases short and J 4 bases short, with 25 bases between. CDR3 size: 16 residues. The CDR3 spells CARSTAPQHDAYEQYF. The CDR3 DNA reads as TGTGCCAGATCAACCGCCCCCCAGCACGACGCGTACGAGCAGTACTTC.

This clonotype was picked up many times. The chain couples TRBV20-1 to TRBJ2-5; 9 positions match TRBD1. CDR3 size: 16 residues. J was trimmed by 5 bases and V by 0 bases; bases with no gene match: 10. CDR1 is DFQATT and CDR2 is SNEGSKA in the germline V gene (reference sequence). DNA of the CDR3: TGCAGTGCTAGAGATGTCAGAGGACAGGGGCGGGAGACCCAGTACTTC. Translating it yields CSARDVRGQGRETQYF.

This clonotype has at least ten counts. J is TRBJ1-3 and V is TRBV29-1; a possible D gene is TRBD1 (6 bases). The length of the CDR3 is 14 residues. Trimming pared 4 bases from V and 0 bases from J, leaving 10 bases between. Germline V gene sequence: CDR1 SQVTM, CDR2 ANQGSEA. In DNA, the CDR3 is TGCAGCGTTGTCGGACAGAACTCTGGAAACACCATATATTTT. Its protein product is CSVVGQNSGNTIYF.

The CDR3 loop reads CASNKIYAGIDYGYTF. CDR3 nucleotide sequence: TGTGCCAGCAACAAAATCTACGCAGGGATTGACTATGGCTACACCTTC. The chain uses TRBV3-1 and TRBJ1-2; D possibly corresponds to TRBD1 (5 bases). Germline values: CDR1 LGHDT, CDR2 YNNKEL (reference sequence). The CDR3 loop spans 16 amino acids. V shed 7 bases and J shed 3 bases, with 21 bases lying between them.

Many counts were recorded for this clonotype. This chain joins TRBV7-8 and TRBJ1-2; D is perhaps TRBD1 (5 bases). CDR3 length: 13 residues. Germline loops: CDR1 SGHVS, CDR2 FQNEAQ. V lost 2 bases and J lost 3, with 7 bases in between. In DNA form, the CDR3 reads TGTGCCAGCAGCTTAAGGGGCTACTATGGCTACACCTTC. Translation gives CASSLRGYYGYTF.

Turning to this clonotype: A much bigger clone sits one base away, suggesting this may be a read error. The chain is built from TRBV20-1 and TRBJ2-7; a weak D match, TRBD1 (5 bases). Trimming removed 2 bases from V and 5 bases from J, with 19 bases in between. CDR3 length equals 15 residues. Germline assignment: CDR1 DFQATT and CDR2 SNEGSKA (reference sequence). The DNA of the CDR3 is TGCAGTGCTAGACCCCCCAGGGTCCTTCGGAACGAGCAGTACTTC. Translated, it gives CSARPPRVLRNEQYF.

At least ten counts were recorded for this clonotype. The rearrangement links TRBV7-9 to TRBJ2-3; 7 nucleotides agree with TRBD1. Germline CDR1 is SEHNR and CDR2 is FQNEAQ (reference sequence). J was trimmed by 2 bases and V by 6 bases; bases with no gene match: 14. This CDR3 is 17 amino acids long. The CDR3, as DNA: TGTGCCAGCAGTCCACGAATGACAGGGCTGCACACAGATACGCAGTATTTT. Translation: CASSPRMTGLHTDTQYF.

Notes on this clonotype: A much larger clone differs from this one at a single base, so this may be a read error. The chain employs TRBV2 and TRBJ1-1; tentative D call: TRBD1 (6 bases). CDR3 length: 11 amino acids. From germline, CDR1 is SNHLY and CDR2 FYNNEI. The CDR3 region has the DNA TGTGTCAGCAACAGGGCCCCCGAAGCTTTCTTT. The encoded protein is CVSNRAPEAFF.